The 9 T cell receptor beta chains reported below all come from one sample, sequenced in a study of T cells in Graves' hyperthyroidism and ophthalmopathy. RNA transcripts served as the template for amplifying TCR beta CDR3 regions. HTBI primers were employed in a first-round RT-PCR of the TCR CDR3. TCRdb used MiXCR to reprocess the multiplex PCR reads, holding one entry per CDR3 protein. The sample carries 730,000 or so distinct CDR3 sequences, around a sixth recorded once. Sequencing was performed on blood. The origin of the receptors is a woman aged 45 to 65 with Graves' hyperthyroidism that later progressed to Graves' ophthalmopathy.

The chain employs TRBV2 and TRBJ1-5; 8 bases are shared with TRBD1. CDR1 SNHLY and CDR2 FYNNEI come from the germline V gene. The CDR3 sequence is 15 residues long. The V segment lost 7 bases and the J segment 6 bases; nucleotides outside the gene matches: 11. The CDR3 sequence is CASTVQGASGQPQHF. The CDR3 DNA sequence: TGTGCCAGCACGGTCCAGGGGGCGTCGGGTCAGCCCCAGCATTTT.

This clonotype was found a few times. The CDR3 here is CSARFGTYNEQFF. As DNA, the CDR3 is TGCAGTGCTAGGTTTGGAACCTACAATGAGCAGTTCTTC. The chain uses TRBV20-1 and TRBJ2-1; D is unclear. The CDR3 spans 13 residues. CDR1 and CDR2 (germline): DFQATT, SNEGSKA (reference sequence). The V gene lost 3 bases and the J gene lost 2 bases, with 8 bases spanning the gap.

In this sample, this clonotype turned up many times. The genes are TRBV7-3 and TRBJ1-2; TRBD1 matches at 7 bases. The germline V gene has CDR1 SGHTA and CDR2 FQGTGA. The CDR3 is made up of 13 amino acids. V lost 5 bases, J lost 4 bases, and 4 bases stayed unmatched. CDR3 sequence: CASSRDSSYGYTF. CDR3 sequence (DNA): TGTGCCAGCAGCCGGGACAGTTCCTATGGCTACACCTTC.

This clonotype has a count of ten or more. The chain joins TRBV30 to TRBJ1-5; the match to TRBD1 covers 10 bases. Per germline, CDR1 GTSNPN and CDR2 SVGIG (reference sequence). The CDR3 has 13 residues. V gave up 5 bases and J gave up 6 bases; unmatched junction bases: 4. This CDR3 is CAWETGGGQPQHF. The CDR3 region has the DNA TGTGCCTGGGAGACAGGGGGCGGTCAGCCCCAGCATTTT. The full variable domain, rest sourced from reference TRBV30 and TRBJ1-5, is SQTIHQWPATLVQPVGSPLSLECTVEGTSNPNLYWYRQAAGRGLQLLFYSVGIGQISSEVPQNLSASRPQDRQFILSSKKLLLSDSGFYLCAWETGGGQPQHFGDGTRLSIL.

V and J are TRBV27 and TRBJ1-2, with 8 bases that match TRBD1. The V segment lost 6 bases and the J segment 4 bases; nucleotides outside the gene matches: 7. Germline V CDR1 and CDR2: MNHEY, SMNVEV (reference sequence). This CDR3 comprises 14 residues. CDR3 loop: CASRIPGQVYGYTF. As DNA, the CDR3 is TGTGCCAGCAGGATCCCGGGACAGGTCTATGGCTACACCTTC.

This clonotype was seen at least ten times. V usage is TRBV7-2 and J usage is TRBJ1-4; 7 nucleotides align to TRBD1. Germline V gene data show CDR1 as SGHTA and CDR2 as FQGNSA. After removal of 5 bases from V and 8 bases from J, the junction contained 5 bases not matched to a gene. The CDR3 is made up of 13 amino acids. In DNA form, the CDR3 reads TGTGCCAGCAGCCACCAGGGGGGGGAAAAACTGTTTTTT. It specifies CASSHQGGEKLFF.

Notes on this clonotype: With a much larger clone just one base away, this may be a read error. Here the CDR3 reads CAGSPQGGAGGPYEQYF. Written as DNA, the CDR3 is TGTGCCGGCTCACCACAGGGTGGAGCGGGGGGACCCTACGAGCAGTACTTC. The chain uses TRBV18 and TRBJ2-7, with 9 bases matching TRBD2. CDR1 is KGHSH and CDR2 is LQKENI in the germline V gene. The CDR3 is 17 amino acids.

The chain uses TRBV9 and TRBJ2-1, with unresolved D. From germline, CDR1 is SGDLS and CDR2 YYNGEE. Trimming took off 3 bases at V and 8 bases at J, with 15 bases between the two ends. The CDR3 runs 14 residues. CDR3 in DNA: TGTGCCAGCAGCGGCGCAGGTCTTAGGGATGAGCAGTTCTTC. It is translated as CASSGAGLRDEQFF.

This rearrangement joins TRBV29-1 to TRBJ1-6; D call uncertain. The germline V gene has CDR1 SQVTM and CDR2 ANQGSEA. This CDR3 is built from 13 residues. Trimming shortened V by 7 bases and J by 6 bases, and 13 bases separated the two germline ends. The DNA for the CDR3 is TGCAGCGCTAGGACCGCGAGTAATTCACCCCTCCACTTT. This translates into CSARTASNSPLHF. Full variable domain (missing parts from reference TRBV29-1 and TRBJ1-6): SAVISQKPSRDICQRGTSLTIQCQVDSQVTMMFWYRQQPGQSLTLIATANQGSEATYESGFVIDKFPISRPNLTFSTLTVSNMSPEDSSIYLCSARTASNSPLHFGNGTRLTVT.